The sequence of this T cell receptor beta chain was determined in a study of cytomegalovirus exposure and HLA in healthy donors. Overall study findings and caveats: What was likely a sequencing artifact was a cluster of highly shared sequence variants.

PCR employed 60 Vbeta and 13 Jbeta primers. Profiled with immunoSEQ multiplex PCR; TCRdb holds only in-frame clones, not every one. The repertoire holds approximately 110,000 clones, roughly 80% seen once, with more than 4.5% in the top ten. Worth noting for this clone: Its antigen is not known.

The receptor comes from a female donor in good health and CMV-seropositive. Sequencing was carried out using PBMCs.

DNA of the CDR3: TGTGCCAGCAGCAAACTAGCGGGAGGGGGTACAGATACGCAGTATTTT. As protein: CASSKLAGGGTDTQYF. The rearrangement uses TRBV7-3 and TRBJ2-3, with 13 bases aligning to TRBD2. Germline lookup yields CDR1 SGHTA and CDR2 FQGTGA. Trimming took 5 bases from V and 3 from J; bases not matched to a gene: 5. The CDR3 runs 16 residues. The whole variable domain, remainder taken from reference TRBV7-3 and TRBJ2-3, is GAGVSQTPSNKVTEKGKYVELRCDPISGHTALYWYRQSLGQGPEFLIYFQGTGAADDSGLPNDRFFAVRPEGSVSTLKIQRTERGDSAVYLCASSKLAGGGTDTQYFGPGTRLTVL.